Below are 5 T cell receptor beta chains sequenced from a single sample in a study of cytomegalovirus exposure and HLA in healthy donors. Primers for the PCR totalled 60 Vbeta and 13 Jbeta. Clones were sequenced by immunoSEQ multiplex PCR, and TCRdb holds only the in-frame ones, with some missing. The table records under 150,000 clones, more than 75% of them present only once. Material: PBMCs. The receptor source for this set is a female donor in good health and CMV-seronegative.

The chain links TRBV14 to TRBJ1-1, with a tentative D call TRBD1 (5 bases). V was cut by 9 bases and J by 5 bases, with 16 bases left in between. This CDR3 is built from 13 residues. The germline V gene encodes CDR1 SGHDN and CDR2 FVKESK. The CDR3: CARLGVESTEAFF. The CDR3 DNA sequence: TGTGCCAGGTTAGGGGTCGAGTCGACTGAAGCTTTCTTT.

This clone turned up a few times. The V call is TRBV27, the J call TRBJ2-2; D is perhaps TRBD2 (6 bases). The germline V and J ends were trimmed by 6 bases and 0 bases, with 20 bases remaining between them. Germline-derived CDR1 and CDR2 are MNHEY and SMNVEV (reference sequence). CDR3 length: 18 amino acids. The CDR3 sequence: CASREGSLGLTNTGELFF. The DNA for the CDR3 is TGTGCCAGCAGGGAAGGGTCTTTGGGACTCACGAACACCGGGGAGCTGTTTTTT.

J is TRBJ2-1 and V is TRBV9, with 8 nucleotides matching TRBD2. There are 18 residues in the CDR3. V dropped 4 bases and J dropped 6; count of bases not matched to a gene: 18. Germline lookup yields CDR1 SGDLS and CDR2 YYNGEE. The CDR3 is CASSPWAVVGRAGNEQFF. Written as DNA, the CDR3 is TGTGCCAGCAGCCCCTGGGCCGTAGTCGGGAGGGCCGGCAATGAGCAGTTCTTC.

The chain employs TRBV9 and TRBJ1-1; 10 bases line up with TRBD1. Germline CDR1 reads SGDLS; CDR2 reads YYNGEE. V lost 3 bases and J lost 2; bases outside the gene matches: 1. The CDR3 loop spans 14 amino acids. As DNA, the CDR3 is TGTGCCAGCAGCGGACAGGGGGCCAACACTGAAGCTTTCTTT. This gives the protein CASSGQGANTEAFF.

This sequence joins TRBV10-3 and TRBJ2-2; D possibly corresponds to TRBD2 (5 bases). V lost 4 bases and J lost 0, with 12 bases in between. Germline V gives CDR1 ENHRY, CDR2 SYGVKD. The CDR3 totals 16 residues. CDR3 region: CAISGGGSANTGELFF. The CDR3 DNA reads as TGTGCCATCAGTGGGGGTGGGAGTGCGAACACCGGGGAGCTGTTTTTT.